Each of the 18 T cell receptor beta chains below was sequenced from the same sample in a study of patients and donors after allogeneic stem cell transplantation. TCRdb itself ran the RT-PCR reads through MiXCR, one entry per CDR3 protein. The table records roughly 940,000 distinct CDR3 sequences, approximately 18% of them present only once. Sequencing was performed on blood, either unsorted or a sorted T cell fraction (not recorded which). These receptors were collected from a human donor who was either an allogeneic HSCT recipient or a stem cell or donor lymphocyte infusion donor (not recorded which). It is not recorded whose cells these are; they may come from a transplant donor.

The table lists this clonotype with a few counts. This sequence joins TRBV6-5 and TRBJ1-1; no clear D gene. With 2 bases removed from V and 1 base from J, the gap between germline ends came to 5 bases. Germline CDR1 and CDR2: MNHEY and SVGAGI. The CDR3 is made up of 13 amino acids. The CDR3 protein is CASSYGENTEAFF. The CDR3 DNA follows: TGTGCCAGCAGTTACGGAGAGAACACTGAAGCTTTCTTT.

In its sample, this clonotype was seen a few times. V gene TRBV29-1 combines with J gene TRBJ1-5, with unresolved D. Germline CDR1 SQVTM, CDR2 ANQGSEA. V lost 0 bases and J lost 9, with 9 bases in between. CDR3 length: 12 amino acids. The CDR3 region has the DNA TGCAGCGTTGAAGATCCTCCCGGGCCCCAGCATTTT. Translated: CSVEDPPGPQHF.

This clonotype showed up many times. The J gene is TRBJ2-2, the V gene TRBV5-1, with 10 bases lining up with TRBD2. V shed 3 bases and J 6 bases; nucleotides not matched to a gene: 8. This CDR3 comprises 16 residues. Germline V gene data show CDR1 as SGHRS and CDR2 as YFSETQ. CDR3 nucleotide sequence: TGCGCCAGCAGCTCTCGTCCTAGCGGGAGTGCCGGGGAGCTGTTTTTT. It codes for CASSSRPSGSAGELFF.

This chain joins TRBV29-1 and TRBJ1-2; the D gene is possibly TRBD1 (5 bases). The V end was cut by 4 bases, the J end by 6 bases, with 15 bases between. The CDR3 length is 13 residues. Per germline, CDR1 SQVTM and CDR2 ANQGSEA. The CDR3 region is CSVGPHRGNGYTF. The CDR3 coding sequence is TGCAGCGTTGGACCCCACCGGGGCAATGGCTACACCTTC.

The chain joins TRBV27 to TRBJ2-1; 8 positions agree with TRBD1. This CDR3 has 15 residues. Germline V gene sequence: CDR1 MNHEY, CDR2 SMNVEV (reference sequence). Trimming at V came to 5 bases and at J to 0 bases, leaving 3 bases not matched to a gene. In nucleotides, the CDR3 is TGTGCCAGCAGTATGGGACAGGTCTCCTACAATGAGCAGTTCTTC. As protein: CASSMGQVSYNEQFF.

This clonotype has only a few counts. V is TRBV29-1 and J is TRBJ2-1; 7 nucleotides line up with TRBD1. The CDR3 is 12 amino acids. Trimming at V came to 6 bases and at J to 9 bases, leaving 8 bases not matched to a gene. Per the germline V gene, CDR1 is SQVTM and CDR2 is ANQGSEA. CDR3 in DNA: TGCAGCGTGTGGACAGGCGATATTGAGCAGTTCTTC. Protein sequence: CSVWTGDIEQFF.

The chain combines TRBV27 with TRBJ2-7, with D uncertain. V shed 5 bases and J shed 2 bases, with 10 bases lying between them. The CDR3 is 13 residues long. CDR1 is MNHEY, CDR2 SMNVEV, per germline (reference sequence). The CDR3 sequence: CASSPAATYEQYF. CDR3 nucleotides: TGTGCCAGCAGTCCGGCGGCTACCTACGAGCAGTACTTC.

The chain recombines TRBV3-1 with TRBJ2-2, with 8 bases identical to TRBD1. The CDR3 consists of 16 residues. V lost 4 bases to trimming and J lost 4 bases; unmatched junction nucleotides: 8. Germline loops: CDR1 LGHDT, CDR2 YNNKEL (reference sequence). CDR3 coding DNA: TGTGCCAGCAGCCTCAGGACAGGGTCGGGCACCGGGGAGCTGTTTTTT. Its translation is CASSLRTGSGTGELFF.

The chain couples TRBV12-3 or TRBV12-4 to TRBJ1-2, with D maybe TRBD1 (6 bases). The CDR3 length is 15 residues. The germline V and J ends were trimmed by 2 bases and 4 bases, with 14 bases remaining between them. The CDR3 sequence is CASSLWTGALYGYTF. The CDR3 nucleotides are TGTGCCAGCAGTTTATGGACGGGGGCTCTCTATGGCTACACCTTC.

This chain connects TRBV5-1 to TRBJ1-2; perhaps TRBD1 as D (5 bases). The CDR3 covers 15 residues. Deletions cut 3 bases from V and 7 bases from J, with 19 bases between. Germline CDR1 is SGHRS and CDR2 is YFSETQ. The CDR3 DNA follows: TGCGCCAGCAGCTCCGGCCAGCGGACACCAAGTGGCTACACCTTC. It encodes CASSSGQRTPSGYTF.

V gene TRBV6-2 or TRBV6-3 combines with J gene TRBJ2-7; 9 bases agree with TRBD2. The junction had 7 bases not matched to a gene; V was cut back by 7 bases and J by 0 bases. Germline V gene data show CDR1 as MNHEY and CDR2 as SVGEGT. The CDR3 is 15 residues long. CDR3 region: CASTPASGNSYEQYF. CDR3 nucleotides: TGTGCCAGCACCCCGGCTAGCGGGAACTCCTACGAGCAGTACTTC.

This clonotype was detected only a few times. The chain is built from TRBV5-1 and TRBJ2-5, with TRBD2 identical over 13 bases. There are 16 residues in the CDR3. Germline CDR1 reads SGHRS; CDR2 reads YFSETQ. V shed 4 bases and J 1 base; nucleotides not matched to a gene: 4. The CDR3: CASSAGTSGAQETQYF. The CDR3, as DNA: TGCGCCAGCAGCGCCGGGACTAGCGGGGCCCAAGAGACCCAGTACTTC.

This clonotype was detected only once. The genes are TRBV3-1 and TRBJ1-1; D ambiguous. The CDR3 extends over 13 amino acids. Germline V CDR1 and CDR2: LGHDT, YNNKEL (reference sequence). With 4 bases removed from V and 3 bases from J, the gap between germline ends came to 9 bases. Written as DNA, the CDR3 is TGTGCCAGCAGCCGACATACGGACACTGAAGCTTTCTTT. This encodes CASSRHTDTEAFF.

The CDR3 spells CASSRGGTQSSYEQYF. CDR3 sequence (DNA): TGTGCCAGCAGTAGAGGAGGGACACAAAGCTCCTACGAGCAGTACTTC. The J gene is TRBJ2-7, the V gene TRBV12-3 or TRBV12-4; D may match TRBD1 or TRBD2 (6 bases each). The CDR3 loop spans 16 amino acids. V was shortened by 5 bases and J by 0 bases, with 17 bases between the two germline ends.

The CDR3 sequence is CATSSQGQPDTQYF. The CDR3 nucleotides read TGTGCCACCTCAAGCCAGGGTCAACCAGATACGCAGTATTTT. This chain uses TRBV15 with TRBJ2-3; D is perhaps TRBD1 (5 bases). Germline CDR1 and CDR2: LNHNV and YYDKDF (reference sequence). The CDR3 is made up of 14 amino acids. V was pared by 8 bases and J by 4 bases, with 16 bases between.

In this sample, this clonotype turned up many times. The chain is built from TRBV5-4 and TRBJ2-3; 8 bases agree with TRBD2. V lost 2 bases, J lost 4 bases, and 6 bases stayed unmatched. The CDR3 is 15 amino acids. Germline CDR1 reads SGHNT; CDR2 reads YYREEE (reference sequence). The DNA of the CDR3 is TGTGCCAGCAGCTTAGAAAGCGGGAGAGCAGATACGCAGTATTTT. Translated, it gives CASSLESGRADTQYF.

V and J are TRBV24-1 and TRBJ2-2, with TRBD2 identical over 7 bases. With 2 bases clipped from V and 0 bases from J, the junction kept 5 bases outside the gene matches. The germline V gene has CDR1 KGHDR and CDR2 SFDVKD. The CDR3 contains 17 residues. CDR3 in DNA: TGTGCCACCAGTGATTCTAGCGGACAAACGAACACCGGGGAGCTGTTTTTT. Translation gives CATSDSSGQTNTGELFF.

This rearrangement joins TRBV29-1 to TRBJ2-7; no definite D call. Deletions cut 6 bases from V and 5 bases from J, with 11 bases between. Germline V gene sequence: CDR1 SQVTM, CDR2 ANQGSEA. This CDR3 comprises 11 residues. The CDR3, as DNA: TGCAGCGTCGCTCACACGGACGAGCAGTACTTC. Encoded protein: CSVAHTDEQYF.